This paragraph reports one TCR beta chain. This sample stems from a study of blood T cell repertoires in COVID-19. Study details: Samples of COVID-19 (acute and convalescent) were obtained from the United States, Italy and Spain.

This CDR3 spans 16 amino acids. As originally analysed: Amplification of reference gene primers provided the estimated nucleated cell counts. Generated by immunoSEQ multiplex PCR, the TCRdb table keeps only in-frame clones and is missing some. The V and J calls and the clone size are those of that table, but D and trimming were determined from the DNA. The sample carries roughly 290,000 clones, approximately 85% recorded once. Those enrolled, adults aged roughly 18 to 100 years, came from about two dozen US areas. The sample was PBMCs or T cells enriched from blood (not recorded which). The chain is built from TRBV12-2 and TRBJ1-5. TRBV12-2 is assigned pseudogene status. The TCR comes from a man aged 25 to 40 who had recovered from COVID-19. The CDR3 DNA is TGTGCAAGTCGCTTAGCGCGGGGACCTCGCAATCAGCCCCAGCATTTT. It yields the protein CASRLARGPRNQPQHF.